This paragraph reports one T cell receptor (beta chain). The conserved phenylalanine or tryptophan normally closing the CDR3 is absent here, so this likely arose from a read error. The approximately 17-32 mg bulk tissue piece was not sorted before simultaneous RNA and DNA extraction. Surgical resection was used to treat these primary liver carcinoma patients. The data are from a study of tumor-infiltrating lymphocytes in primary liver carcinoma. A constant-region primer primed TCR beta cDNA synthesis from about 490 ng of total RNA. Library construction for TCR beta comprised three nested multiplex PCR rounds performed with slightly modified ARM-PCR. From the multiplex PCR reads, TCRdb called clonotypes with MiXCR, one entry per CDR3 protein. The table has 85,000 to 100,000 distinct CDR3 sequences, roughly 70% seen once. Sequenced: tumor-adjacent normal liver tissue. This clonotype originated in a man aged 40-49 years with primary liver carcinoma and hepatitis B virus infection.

In DNA form, the CDR3 reads TGTGCCAGCAGCTTACCAGGGAGCGGAAAACTGTTTTTA. Its protein is CASSLPGSGKLFL. The genes are TRBV11-2 and TRBJ1-4; tentative D call: TRBD1 (5 bases). V lost 2 bases and J 10 bases, leaving 11 bases between the germline ends. Germline loops: CDR1 SGHAT, CDR2 FQNNGV. The CDR3 spans 13 residues.